The 9 T cell receptor beta chains below come from one sample, sequenced in a study of cytomegalovirus exposure and HLA in healthy donors. Both 60 Vbeta primers and 13 Jbeta primers went into the PCR. Sequencing used immunoSEQ multiplex PCR; TCRdb keeps in-frame clones, though not all of them. The table lists about 110,000 clones, less than 85% of them singletons. The sequencing input was PBMCs. These receptors were obtained from a man under 40 in good health and CMV-seropositive.

V and J are TRBV6-5 and TRBJ2-5, with TRBD1 matching 9 bases. Gene TRBJ2-7 matches the end of the DNA better, so the J call may be wrong. Germline loops: CDR1 MNHEY, CDR2 SVGAGI. The CDR3 covers 15 residues. In nucleotides, the CDR3 is TGTGCCAGCTACCCGGGGGACAGGGAGGGCTACGAGCAGTACTTC. Its translation: CASYPGDREGYEQYF.

This clone was counted between two and nine times. V is TRBV28 and J is TRBJ2-7, with a weak D call TRBD2 (5 bases). The V gene's germline CDR1 is MDHEN and CDR2 SYDVKM. Trimming pared 2 bases from V and 7 bases from J, leaving 9 bases between. The CDR3 contains 12 residues. CDR3 nucleotide sequence: TGTGCCAGCAGTTTAGCGACGGGAGAGCAGTACTTC. Its protein product is CASSLATGEQYF.

This chain connects TRBV4-3 to TRBJ1-1; tentative D call: TRBD1 (5 bases). This CDR3 is 13 amino acids long. V lost 0 bases and J 10 bases, leaving 12 bases between the germline ends. The germline CDR1 and CDR2 sequences are LGHNA and YSLEER. In nucleotides, the CDR3 is TGCGCCAGCAGCCAAGATAATGGCAGGGTAGCTTTCTTT. The encoded protein is CASSQDNGRVAFF.

The V and J genes are TRBV4-3 and TRBJ1-6; 10 bases fit TRBD1. Trimming cost V 0 bases and J 10 bases; bases outside gene matches: 9. Germline V gene sequence: CDR1 LGHNA, CDR2 YSLEER. The CDR3 runs 17 residues. In nucleotides, the CDR3 is TGCGCCAGCAGCCAAGATCCTGACAGGGGGCGAGACTCACCCCTCCACTTT. This sequence encodes CASSQDPDRGRDSPLHF.

This chain connects TRBV9 to TRBJ1-2; D not certain. Trimming stripped 3 bases from V and 5 bases from J, with 17 bases between. The CDR3 runs 15 residues. Germline V lookup: CDR1 SGDLS, CDR2 YYNGEE. Here the CDR3 DNA reads TGTGCCAGCAGCGCCCACACAACCAGCGGGTATGGCTACACCTTC. As protein: CASSAHTTSGYGYTF.

The V gene is TRBV5-4, the J gene TRBJ2-3; D call uncertain. Germline CDR1 reads SGHNT; CDR2 reads YYREEE (reference sequence). This CDR3 region has 11 residues. The V gene lost 3 bases and the J gene lost 5 bases, with 4 bases spanning the gap. The CDR3 protein is CASSYGDTQYF. The CDR3 coding sequence is TGTGCCAGCAGCTACGGAGATACGCAGTATTTT.

The V gene is TRBV30, the J gene TRBJ2-3; weak D call: TRBD1 (6 bases). The length of the CDR3 is 13 residues. Germline V gives CDR1 GTSNPN, CDR2 SVGIG (reference sequence). V lost 8 bases to trimming and J lost 2 bases, with 14 bases between them. The CDR3 DNA follows: TGTGCCCTAACAGGGCCAGCCACAGATACGCAGTATTTT. As protein: CALTGPATDTQYF.

The V gene is TRBV7-8, the J gene TRBJ1-6, with 8 bases lining up with TRBD1. Germline CDR1 is SGHVS and CDR2 is FQNEAQ. The J segment lost 6 bases and the V segment lost 5 bases, leaving 9 bases of the junction unmatched. This CDR3 spans 16 amino acids. As DNA, the CDR3 is TGTGCCAGCAGCCCGGACAGGGTTCGGAGTAATTCACCCCTCCACTTT. Residues: CASSPDRVRSNSPLHF.

The V and J genes are TRBV29-1 and TRBJ2-2, with D possibly being TRBD2 (8 bases). The CDR3 runs 16 residues. V was cut by 7 bases and J by 4 bases, with 22 bases left in between. CDR1 and CDR2 from the germline V gene are SQVTM and ANQGSEA. The CDR3 is CSARTIREGATGELFF. CDR3 DNA: TGCAGCGCCCGAACGATCCGGGAGGGGGCCACCGGGGAGCTGTTTTTT.